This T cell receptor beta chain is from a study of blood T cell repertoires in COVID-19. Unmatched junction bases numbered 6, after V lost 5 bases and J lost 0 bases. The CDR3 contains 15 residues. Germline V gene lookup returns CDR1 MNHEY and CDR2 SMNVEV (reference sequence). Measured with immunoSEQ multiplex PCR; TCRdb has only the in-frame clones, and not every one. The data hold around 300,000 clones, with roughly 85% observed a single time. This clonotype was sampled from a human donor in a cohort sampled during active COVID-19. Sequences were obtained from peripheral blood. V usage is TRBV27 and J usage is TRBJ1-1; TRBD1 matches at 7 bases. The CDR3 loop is CASSLTGVVNTEAFF. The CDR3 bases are TGTGCCAGCAGTCTAACAGGGGTTGTGAACACTGAAGCTTTCTTT.